This is a list of T cell receptor beta chains from one sample in a study of T cell responses to AZD1222 COVID-19 vaccine. The method was immunoSEQ multiplex PCR; TCRdb's version includes in-frame clones alone and lacks a portion of them. Of 130,000 or so clones listed, 80% to 90% are singletons. The sample in question was peripheral blood, obtained on day 0 of AZD1222 vaccination. The receptors shown here come from an adult in good health. Both conserved end residues are part of each CDR3. A D gene is named only where the DNA matches it firmly. Size is omitted from some rows. Given values are once, few, many or a class for expanded clones.

j_gene: TRBJ2-3
abundance: -
len: 16
d_gene: TRBD2
v_gene: TRBV20-1
CDR3nt: TGCAGTGCTAGTGGGGTAGCGGGAGGGCCGGGAGATACGCAGTATTTT
CDR3aa: CSASGVAGGPGDTQYF

j_gene: TRBJ1-1
abundance: -
len: 13
d_gene: -
v_gene: TRBV7-9
CDR3nt: TGTGCCAGCAGCCCCCCGTTGGGTACTGAAGCTTTCTTT
CDR3aa: CASSPPLGTEAFF

j_gene: TRBJ1-6
abundance: few
len: 15
d_gene: -
v_gene: TRBV27
CDR3nt: TGTGCCAGCAGCTTAACAGGGCAGGGGCTTTCACCCCTCCACTTT
CDR3aa: CASSLTGQGLSPLHF

j_gene: TRBJ2-7
abundance: -
len: 15
d_gene: TRBD2
v_gene: TRBV19
CDR3nt: TGTGCCAGTAGTGCTAGCGGGCCAGCCTTGAACGAGCAGTACTTC
CDR3aa: CASSASGPALNEQYF

j_gene: TRBJ1-5
abundance: -
len: 12
d_gene: -
v_gene: TRBV6-2/TRBV6-3
CDR3nt: TGTGCCAGCAGTTACTCGTCCCAGCCCCAGCATTTT
CDR3aa: CASSYSSQPQHF

j_gene: TRBJ1-5
abundance: -
len: 15
d_gene: -
v_gene: TRBV7-2
CDR3nt: TGTGCCAGCAGCTTAGATGGACATAGCAATCAGCCCCAGCATTTT
CDR3aa: CASSLDGHSNQPQHF

j_gene: TRBJ1-5
abundance: -
len: 14
d_gene: TRBD1
v_gene: TRBV30
CDR3nt: TGTGCCTGGAGTTTAGCAGGGGGCGCGAAGCCCCAGCATTTT
CDR3aa: CAWSLAGGAKPQHF

j_gene: TRBJ1-2
abundance: few
len: 13
d_gene: -
v_gene: TRBV7-3
CDR3nt: TGTGCCAGCAGCTTAGGGAGGGACTATGGCTACACCTTC
CDR3aa: CASSLGRDYGYTF

j_gene: TRBJ1-1
abundance: -
len: 14
d_gene: -
v_gene: TRBV30
CDR3nt: TGTGCCTGGAGGAACCCTACCAGGACAGCGGGTGCTTTCTTT
CDR3aa: CAWRNPTRTAGAFF

j_gene: TRBJ2-7
abundance: -
len: 13
d_gene: TRBD1
v_gene: TRBV12-3/TRBV12-4
CDR3nt: TGTGCCAGCAAGCTAGGACAGGGTGGGAAGCAGTACTTC
CDR3aa: CASKLGQGGKQYF

j_gene: TRBJ1-1
abundance: once
len: 13
d_gene: -
v_gene: TRBV27
CDR3nt: TGTGCCAGCAGGGGGGGCGGGGGGACTGAAGCTTTCTTT
CDR3aa: CASRGGGGTEAFF

j_gene: TRBJ2-4
abundance: -
len: 14
d_gene: -
v_gene: TRBV4-3
CDR3nt: TGCGCCAGCAGCCAAGATAGGGCCAAAAACATTCAGTACTTC
CDR3aa: CASSQDRAKNIQYF

j_gene: TRBJ2-5
abundance: -
len: 13
d_gene: TRBD2
v_gene: TRBV11-2
CDR3nt: TGTGCCAGCAGGTCCGGGGGGATGAAGACCCAGTACTTC
CDR3aa: CASRSGGMKTQYF

j_gene: TRBJ1-5
abundance: -
len: 14
d_gene: -
v_gene: TRBV29-1
CDR3nt: TGCAGCGTTGCCCAGGGTTTTAGCAATCAGCCCCAGCATTTT
CDR3aa: CSVAQGFSNQPQHF

j_gene: TRBJ1-5
abundance: few
len: 13
d_gene: TRBD1
v_gene: TRBV4-1
CDR3nt: TGCGCCAGCAGCGAGGGGGCGGATCAGCCCCAGCATTTT
CDR3aa: CASSEGADQPQHF

j_gene: TRBJ2-1
abundance: -
len: 17
d_gene: -
v_gene: TRBV2
CDR3nt: TGTGCCAGCAATCCCCTCCTGGGGGAGGCTAGGGACAATGAGCAGTTCTTC
CDR3aa: CASNPLLGEARDNEQFF

j_gene: TRBJ2-3
abundance: -
len: 19
d_gene: -
v_gene: TRBV21-1
CDR3nt: TGTGCCAGCAGCAAAGAGGAGTCTAGCGGGAGGGGGTATAAAGATACGCAGTATTTT
CDR3aa: CASSKEESSGRGYKDTQYF

j_gene: TRBJ2-3
abundance: -
len: 15
d_gene: -
v_gene: TRBV9
CDR3nt: TGTGCCAGCAGCGTAGGACTCGCCCTCACAGATACGCAGTATTTT
CDR3aa: CASSVGLALTDTQYF

j_gene: TRBJ1-2
abundance: once
len: 13
d_gene: -
v_gene: TRBV28
CDR3nt: TGTGCCAGCAGAACCGTGGGCCTCTATGGCTACACCTTC
CDR3aa: CASRTVGLYGYTF

j_gene: TRBJ1-2
abundance: -
len: 13
d_gene: -
v_gene: TRBV6-1
CDR3nt: TGTGCCAGCAGTGAGGTCAGCGACTATGGCTACACCTTC
CDR3aa: CASSEVSDYGYTF

j_gene: TRBJ2-2
abundance: -
len: 11
d_gene: -
v_gene: TRBV2
CDR3nt: TGTGCCAGCAGCTACACCGGGGAGCTGTTTTTT
CDR3aa: CASSYTGELFF

j_gene: TRBJ2-7
abundance: -
len: 13
d_gene: -
v_gene: TRBV9
CDR3nt: TGTGCCAGCAGCGTAGTTGAGGGCTACGAGCAGTACTTC
CDR3aa: CASSVVEGYEQYF

j_gene: TRBJ2-1
abundance: -
len: 11
d_gene: -
v_gene: TRBV6-2/TRBV6-3
CDR3nt: TGTGCCAGCAGTTACGGGGGAGAGCAGTTCTTC
CDR3aa: CASSYGGEQFF

j_gene: TRBJ2-5
abundance: -
len: 13
d_gene: -
v_gene: TRBV9
CDR3nt: TGTGCCAGCAGCGTAGGGGGGAGTGAGACCCAGTACTTC
CDR3aa: CASSVGGSETQYF

j_gene: TRBJ1-2
abundance: -
len: 15
d_gene: TRBD1
v_gene: TRBV6-5
CDR3nt: TGTGCCAGCAGTTCTCGGACAGGGAGGAACTATGGCTACACCTTC
CDR3aa: CASSSRTGRNYGYTF

j_gene: TRBJ1-5
abundance: -
len: 17
d_gene: TRBD1
v_gene: TRBV7-9
CDR3nt: TGTGCCAGCAGCTTTCAGTTCGGGACAGGGAGCAATCAGCCCCAGCATTTT
CDR3aa: CASSFQFGTGSNQPQHF

j_gene: TRBJ2-3
abundance: -
len: 16
d_gene: TRBD1
v_gene: TRBV4-1
CDR3nt: TGCGCCAGCAGCCAGGGACAGGGGTCGAACACAGATACGCAGTATTTT
CDR3aa: CASSQGQGSNTDTQYF

j_gene: TRBJ1-4
abundance: few
len: 15
d_gene: TRBD1
v_gene: TRBV30
CDR3nt: TGTGCCTGGAGTGTACCGACAGGGGCTAATGAAAAACTGTTTTTT
CDR3aa: CAWSVPTGANEKLFF

j_gene: TRBJ1-1
abundance: -
len: 13
d_gene: TRBD1
v_gene: TRBV11-1
CDR3nt: TGTGCCAGCAGCGTGAACAGGGGCAGTGAAGCTTTCTTT
CDR3aa: CASSVNRGSEAFF

j_gene: TRBJ1-1
abundance: -
len: 15
d_gene: -
v_gene: TRBV3-1/TRBV3-2
CDR3nt: TGTGCCAGCAGCCAAGTTCAGATGGGTCAGCCTGAAGCTTTCTTT
CDR3aa: CASSQVQMGQPEAFF

j_gene: TRBJ1-2
abundance: -
len: 14
d_gene: -
v_gene: TRBV27
CDR3nt: TGTGCCAGCAGTTTTATCCAGGGAGGTCATGGCTACACCTTC
CDR3aa: CASSFIQGGHGYTF

j_gene: TRBJ1-4
abundance: -
len: 14
d_gene: -
v_gene: TRBV10-3
CDR3nt: TGTGCCATCAGTGGGACTTTCCCTAATGAAAAACTGTTTTTT
CDR3aa: CAISGTFPNEKLFF

j_gene: TRBJ1-1
abundance: -
len: 13
d_gene: TRBD1
v_gene: TRBV7-2
CDR3nt: TGTGCCAGCACCCAGACAGGGAGAACTGAAGCTTTCTTT
CDR3aa: CASTQTGRTEAFF

j_gene: TRBJ1-1
abundance: -
len: 14
d_gene: -
v_gene: TRBV5-4
CDR3nt: TGTGCCAGCAGCATGGAACAGGTCAGCACTGAAGCTTTCTTT
CDR3aa: CASSMEQVSTEAFF

j_gene: TRBJ2-2
abundance: -
len: 13
d_gene: -
v_gene: TRBV9
CDR3nt: TGTGCCAGCAGCCTTCGACTAGCCGGGGAGCTGTTTTTT
CDR3aa: CASSLRLAGELFF

j_gene: TRBJ1-1
abundance: -
len: 15
d_gene: TRBD1
v_gene: TRBV19
CDR3nt: TGTGCCAGTAGTATGGAGGGGGCCCGGAACACTGAAGCTTTCTTT
CDR3aa: CASSMEGARNTEAFF

j_gene: TRBJ2-7
abundance: -
len: 15
d_gene: TRBD2
v_gene: TRBV6-5
CDR3nt: TGTGCCAGCAGCGCTATGTGGACTAGCGGGAGCGAGCAGTACTTC
CDR3aa: CASSAMWTSGSEQYF

j_gene: TRBJ1-4
abundance: -
len: 12
d_gene: -
v_gene: TRBV5-1
CDR3nt: TGCGCCAGCAGCTTGGGAGGTGAAAAACTGTTTTTT
CDR3aa: CASSLGGEKLFF

j_gene: TRBJ1-1
abundance: -
len: 16
d_gene: -
v_gene: TRBV27
CDR3nt: TGTGCCAGCAGTCCTACCCTTCTGAGGGGGAACACTGAAGCTTTCTTT
CDR3aa: CASSPTLLRGNTEAFF

j_gene: TRBJ1-5
abundance: -
len: 16
d_gene: -
v_gene: TRBV5-6
CDR3nt: TGTGCCAGCAGCTACGGGAGGGGACATAGCAATCAGCCCCAGCATTTT
CDR3aa: CASSYGRGHSNQPQHF

j_gene: TRBJ1-6
abundance: few
len: 14
d_gene: -
v_gene: TRBV30
CDR3nt: TGTGCCTGGAGTGTAGGGGGGAGGGCACCACCCCTCCACTTT
CDR3aa: CAWSVGGRAPPLHF

j_gene: TRBJ1-6
abundance: -
len: 11
d_gene: -
v_gene: TRBV27
CDR3nt: TGTGCCAGCAGTTCTAATTCACCCCTCCACTTT
CDR3aa: CASSSNSPLHF

j_gene: TRBJ2-7
abundance: -
len: 15
d_gene: -
v_gene: TRBV28
CDR3nt: TGTGCCAGCAGATCTGAGGACGGAAGTCCATACGAGCAGTACTTC
CDR3aa: CASRSEDGSPYEQYF

j_gene: TRBJ2-3
abundance: -
len: 12
d_gene: -
v_gene: TRBV29-1
CDR3nt: TGCAGCGTAGTCCTGAGCACAGATACGCAGTATTTT
CDR3aa: CSVVLSTDTQYF

j_gene: TRBJ1-5
abundance: once
len: 14
d_gene: -
v_gene: TRBV10-3
CDR3nt: TGTGCCGTCCAGGCGACAGTTAGCAATCAGCCCCAGCATTTT
CDR3aa: CAVQATVSNQPQHF

j_gene: TRBJ1-1
abundance: once
len: 16
d_gene: -
v_gene: TRBV7-9
CDR3nt: TGTGCCAGCAGACCTGAGGGGATAGGGGTGGACTATGAAGCTTTCTTT
CDR3aa: CASRPEGIGVDYEAFF

j_gene: TRBJ2-7
abundance: -
len: 15
d_gene: -
v_gene: TRBV27
CDR3nt: TGTGCCAGCAGTTTAAGGCAGCCCGCCTCCTACGAGCAGTACTTC
CDR3aa: CASSLRQPASYEQYF